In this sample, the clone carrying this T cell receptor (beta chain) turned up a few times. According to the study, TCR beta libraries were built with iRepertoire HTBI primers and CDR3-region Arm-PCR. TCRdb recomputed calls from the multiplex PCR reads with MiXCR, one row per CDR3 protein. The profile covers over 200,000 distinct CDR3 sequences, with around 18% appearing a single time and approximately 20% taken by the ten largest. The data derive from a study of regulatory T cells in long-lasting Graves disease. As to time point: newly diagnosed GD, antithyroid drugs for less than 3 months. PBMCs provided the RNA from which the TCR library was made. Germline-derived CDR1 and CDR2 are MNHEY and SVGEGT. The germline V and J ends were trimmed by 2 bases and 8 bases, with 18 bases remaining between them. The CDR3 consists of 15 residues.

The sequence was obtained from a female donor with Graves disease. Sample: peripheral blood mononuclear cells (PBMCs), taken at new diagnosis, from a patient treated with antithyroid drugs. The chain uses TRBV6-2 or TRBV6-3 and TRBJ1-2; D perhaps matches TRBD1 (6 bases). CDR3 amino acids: CASSYGQGPPRGYTF. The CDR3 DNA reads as TGTGCCAGCAGTTACGGGCAGGGGCCCCCAAGGGGCTACACCTTC.